Following are 23 T cell receptor beta chains from one sample sequenced in a study of shared clonotypes between healthy human individuals. Using immunoSEQ multiplex PCR, the repertoire was profiled, and TCRdb retains in-frame clones only, with some absent. The table includes roughly 1,000,000 clones, 75% to 85% detected once. Sequencing was done on a sample of memory CD4+ T cells from PBMCs. Subset here: CD45RA-negative fraction. The origin of the receptors is a man in his late teens or twenties in good health. Some clones in this sample may be carry-over from other donors' samples.

The chain employs TRBV10-3 and TRBJ2-3; 10 nucleotides line up with TRBD2. The length of the CDR3 is 15 residues. Germline loops: CDR1 ENHRY, CDR2 SYGVKD. V shed 4 bases, J shed 4 bases, and the junction held 5 bases outside the gene matches. CDR3 residues: CAISAQRGGSDTQYF. CDR3 DNA sequence: TGTGCCATCAGTGCTCAGCGGGGGGGCTCAGATACGCAGTATTTT.

The chain recombines TRBV4-2 with TRBJ2-2, with 8 bases lining up with TRBD2. The CDR3 spans 14 residues. Germline assignment: CDR1 LGHNA and CDR2 YNFKEQ. J lost 0 bases, V lost 8 bases, and 2 bases had no gene match. CDR3 sequence (DNA): TGTGCCAGCGAACTAGCGGCGAACACCGGGGAGCTGTTTTTT. Encoded protein: CASELAANTGELFF.

This clone was recorded once. CDR3 protein: CASSLGPLNTEAFF. The CDR3 bases are TGTGCCAGCAGCTTAGGGCCTCTTAACACTGAAGCTTTCTTT. The chain combines TRBV11-3 with TRBJ1-1; unclear D gene. V lost 1 base to trimming and J lost 2 bases, with 8 bases between them. This CDR3 spans 14 amino acids. The germline V gene encodes CDR1 SGHNT and CDR2 YENEEA.

The rearrangement links TRBV2 to TRBJ2-5; no firm D call. V lost 2 bases and J 5 bases, leaving 12 bases between the germline ends. This CDR3 has 14 residues. Germline CDR1 and CDR2: SNHLY and FYNNEI. CDR3 nucleotide sequence: TGTGCCAGCAGTGAATTGGGTTTCGGCGAGACCCAGTACTTC. It yields the protein CASSELGFGETQYF.

The V gene is TRBV7-2, the J gene TRBJ1-4; D perhaps matches TRBD1 (5 bases). The V gene's germline CDR1 is SGHTA and CDR2 FQGNSA. V was shortened by 1 base and J by 5 bases, with 8 bases between the two germline ends. The CDR3 sequence is 14 residues long. The CDR3 bases are TGTGCCAGCAGCTTAGGGGGGAAGAATGAAAAACTGTTTTTT. This sequence encodes CASSLGGKNEKLFF.

Concerning this clone itself: The same CDR3 can be traced to other DNA sequences in this sample. The chain is built from TRBV18 and TRBJ2-3, with unresolved D. V lost 3 bases and J lost 1, with 2 bases in between. The CDR3 has 12 residues. The germline V gene has CDR1 KGHSH and CDR2 LQKENI. The chain's CDR3 is CASSPGTDTQYF. The CDR3 DNA follows: TGTGCCAGCTCACCGGGCACAGATACGCAGTATTTT.

This chain connects TRBV9 to TRBJ1-5, with D tentatively TRBD1 (5 bases). CDR3 length: 14 amino acids. Trimming shortened V by 1 base and J by 5 bases, and 10 bases separated the two germline ends. Germline CDR1 reads SGDLS; CDR2 reads YYNGEE. The CDR3 bases are TGTGCCAGCAGCGTAAGTTCGGGGGATCAGCCCCAGCATTTT. Translation: CASSVSSGDQPQHF.

This chain uses TRBV11-2 with TRBJ2-7; D possibly corresponds to TRBD1 (6 bases). Germline loops: CDR1 SGHAT, CDR2 FQNNGV. V was pared by 5 bases and J by 0 bases, with 14 bases between. The CDR3 spans 15 residues. Here the CDR3 DNA reads TGTGCCAGCAGCCATGTCAGGGGTCGCTCCTACGAGCAGTACTTC. Translation gives CASSHVRGRSYEQYF.

DNA of the CDR3: TGCAGCGCCGGATGGGGCGGCAATCAGCCCCAGCATTTT. This sequence encodes CSAGWGGNQPQHF. This chain uses TRBV29-1 with TRBJ1-5; the D gene is possibly TRBD1 (5 bases). The V gene's germline CDR1 is SQVTM and CDR2 ANQGSEA. The V end was cut by 7 bases, the J end by 2 bases, with 12 bases between. This CDR3 spans 13 amino acids.

The rearrangement joins TRBV30 to TRBJ2-2; a weak D match, TRBD2 (6 bases). The V end was cut by 5 bases, the J end by 5 bases, with 18 bases between. Germline V CDR1 and CDR2: GTSNPN, SVGIG (reference sequence). The CDR3 extends over 15 amino acids. CDR3 DNA sequence: TGTGCCTGGGATCCGGGACTCCCTGGGACCGGGGAGCTGTTTTTT. This translates into CAWDPGLPGTGELFF.

This clone has just one count. The same CDR3 arises from other DNA sequences in this sample as well. The chain recombines TRBV5-1 with TRBJ2-7; tentative D call: TRBD1 (6 bases). CDR3 size: 15 residues. Germline-derived CDR1 and CDR2 are SGHRS and YFSETQ. V lost 0 bases, J lost 2 bases, and 12 bases lay in between. CDR3 protein: CASSLVAGGTYEQYF. The CDR3 coding sequence is TGCGCCAGCAGCTTGGTCGCTGGGGGCACCTACGAGCAGTACTTC. The entire variable domain, with the rest obtained from reference TRBV5-1 and TRBJ2-7, is as follows: KAGVTQTPRYLIKTRGQQVTLSCSPISGHRSVSWYQQTPGQGLQFLFEYFSETQRNKGNFPGRFSGRQFSNSRSEMNVSTLELGDSALYLCASSLVAGGTYEQYFGPGTRLTVT.

V is TRBV11-2 and J is TRBJ1-2; the D gene is possibly TRBD1 (5 bases). Between the trimmed V and J ends, which lost 7 bases and 4 bases, there was a span of 19 bases. The CDR3 runs to 15 residues. In germline, CDR1 is SGHAT, CDR2 FQNNGV. This CDR3 reads CASTVSRDLSYGYTF. CDR3 coding DNA: TGTGCCAGCACCGTGAGCCGGGACCTTTCCTATGGCTACACCTTC.

This chain connects TRBV5-1 to TRBJ2-5; 7 bases line up with TRBD1. Germline assignment: CDR1 SGHRS and CDR2 YFSETQ. This CDR3 has 15 residues. The junction had 3 bases not matched to a gene; V was cut back by 0 bases and J by 1 base. The CDR3 DNA reads TGCGCCAGCAGCTTGGCCACAGGGGCCCAAGAGACCCAGTACTTC. Residues: CASSLATGAQETQYF.

This chain links TRBV7-2 with TRBJ2-7, with a possible D match to TRBD1 (6 bases). The CDR3 spans 15 residues. Germline assignment: CDR1 SGHTA and CDR2 FQGNSA. Between the trimmed V and J ends, which lost 5 bases and 3 bases, there was a span of 17 bases. The CDR3 DNA sequence: TGTGCCAGCAGCACCCGGGGAAGCAGGGGCTACGAGCAGTACTTC. This translates into CASSTRGSRGYEQYF.

The chain employs TRBV9 and TRBJ2-1; the D is unclear. The germline CDR1 and CDR2 sequences are SGDLS and YYNGEE. V lost 6 bases and J lost 0, with 13 bases in between. The CDR3 extends over 15 amino acids. The CDR3: CASTKTESSYNEQFF. Here the CDR3 DNA reads TGTGCCAGCACAAAAACAGAGAGCTCCTACAATGAGCAGTTCTTC.

This rearrangement joins TRBV7-2 to TRBJ2-6, with 9 bases identical to TRBD1. Germline CDR1 SGHTA, CDR2 FQGNSA. The CDR3 length is 14 residues. With V trimmed by 3 bases and J by 12 bases, 6 bases remained unmatched. Written as DNA, the CDR3 is TGTGCCAGCAGCTTGGGACAGGGATGGCCCGTCCTGACTTTC. Its protein product is CASSLGQGWPVLTF.

The chain combines TRBV7-6 with TRBJ2-7, with D possibly matching TRBD1 (6 bases). The V end was cut by 4 bases, the J end by 0 bases, with 19 bases between. This CDR3 is built from 17 residues. CDR1 and CDR2 (germline): SGHVS, FNYEAQ. The CDR3 loop reads CASSYRSGATSSYEQYF. CDR3 in DNA: TGTGCCAGCAGCTATCGTTCAGGGGCCACGAGCTCCTACGAGCAGTACTTC.

This chain uses TRBV5-1 with TRBJ2-1, with 7 positions matching TRBD2. The ends lost 3 bases at V and 9 bases at J; junction bases unmatched: 12. The germline V gene encodes CDR1 SGHRS and CDR2 YFSETQ. This CDR3 has 15 amino acids. The CDR3 bases are TGCGCCAGCAGCTCGGAGTTGGCGGGAGAGGTTGAGCAGTTCTTC. Translating it yields CASSSELAGEVEQFF.

This clone was found once. The chain joins TRBV7-8 to TRBJ2-7; unclear D gene. The germline V gene has CDR1 SGHVS and CDR2 FQNEAQ. Trimming removed 2 bases at V and 4 bases at J, with 12 bases between. This CDR3 region has 14 residues. DNA for the CDR3: TGTGCCAGCAGCTTAAGTCCGAAGGTTTACGAGCAGTACTTC. Its translation is CASSLSPKVYEQYF.

The chain couples TRBV20-1 to TRBJ2-3; 7 bases line up with TRBD1. The CDR3 is 11 amino acids. Germline-derived CDR1 and CDR2 are DFQATT and SNEGSKA (reference sequence). CDR3 nucleotide sequence: TGCAGCACAGGGGTGACAGATACGCAGTATTTT. It codes for CSTGVTDTQYF.

The chain employs TRBV29-1 and TRBJ1-1; D is unresolved. The germline gives CDR1 SQVTM, CDR2 ANQGSEA. CDR3 length: 13 amino acids. Deletions cut 3 bases from V and 2 bases from J, with 10 bases between. CDR3 nucleotide sequence: TGCAGCGTTGATAGCCAGGTCAACACTGAAGCTTTCTTT. Translation: CSVDSQVNTEAFF.

The CDR3 DNA is TGTGCCAGCAGTTTACAGGGGTTGGGCAATCAGCCCCAGCATTTT. As protein: CASSLQGLGNQPQHF. This chain connects TRBV2 to TRBJ1-5, with 7 bases lining up with TRBD1. Germline lookup yields CDR1 SNHLY and CDR2 FYNNEI. Trimming at V came to 5 bases and at J to 2 bases, leaving 6 bases not matched to a gene. The CDR3 spans 15 residues.

The rearrangement links TRBV28 to TRBJ2-4; the match to TRBD1 covers 8 bases. This CDR3 has 15 residues. Germline V lookup: CDR1 MDHEN, CDR2 SYDVKM. J gave up 0 bases and V 5 bases, and 3 bases lay outside the gene matches. CDR3 nucleotides: TGTGCCAGCAGTCGGACAGGGTTAGCCAAAAACATTCAGTACTTC. Residues: CASSRTGLAKNIQYF.